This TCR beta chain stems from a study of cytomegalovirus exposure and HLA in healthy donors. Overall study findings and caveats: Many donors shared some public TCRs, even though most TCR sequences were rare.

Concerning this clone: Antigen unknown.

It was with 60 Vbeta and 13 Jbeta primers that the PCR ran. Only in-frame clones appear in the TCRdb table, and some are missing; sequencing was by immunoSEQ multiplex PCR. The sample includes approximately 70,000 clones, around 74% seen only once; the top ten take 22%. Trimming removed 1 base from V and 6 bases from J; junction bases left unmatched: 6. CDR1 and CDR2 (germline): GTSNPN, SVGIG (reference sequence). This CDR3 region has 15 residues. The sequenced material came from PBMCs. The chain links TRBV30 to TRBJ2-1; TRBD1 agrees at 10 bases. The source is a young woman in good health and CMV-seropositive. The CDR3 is CAWSARWTGGNEQFF. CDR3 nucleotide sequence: TGTGCCTGGAGTGCTCGTTGGACAGGGGGCAATGAGCAGTTCTTC.